These 17 T cell receptor beta chains were all obtained from the same sample, sequenced in a study of PD-1 blockade in classical Hodgkin lymphoma. Described time point: cycle 4 day 1 (C4D1), after 5 to 7 weeks of nivolumab. Following autologous stem cell transplantation, relapse occurred in every patient, and exposure to brentuximab vedotin varied. Magnetic negative selection, applied to thawed PBMCs, was used to isolate the CD8+ T cells. TCRdb keeps only in-frame clones here, not all; method: immunoSEQ multiplex PCR. Among approximately 15,000 clones listed, about nine tenths were seen once. The sequencing here drew on CD8+ T cells from blood, taken before the fourth cycle of nivolumab. The origin of the receptors is a human donor with classical Hodgkin lymphoma.

This chain connects TRBV28 to TRBJ2-7, with 8 positions matching TRBD1. The CDR3 length is 15 residues. With 2 bases clipped from V and 0 bases from J, the junction kept 3 bases outside the gene matches. The germline V gene has CDR1 MDHEN and CDR2 SYDVKM. CDR3 loop: CASSLRTGSSYEQYF. For the CDR3, the DNA is TGTGCCAGCAGTTTACGGACAGGGAGCTCCTACGAGCAGTACTTC.

The V and J genes are TRBV2 and TRBJ2-3, with 8 positions matching TRBD2. CDR1 is SNHLY, CDR2 FYNNEI, per germline. V dropped 3 bases and J dropped 3; count of bases not matched to a gene: 8. The CDR3 has 16 residues. The CDR3 DNA sequence: TGTGCCAGCAGTGAGAATTTAGGACTAGCAACAGATACGCAGTATTTT. Protein: CASSENLGLATDTQYF.

The CDR3 here is CSVVGGAGGYEQYF. The CDR3, as DNA: TGCAGCGTTGTTGGTGGAGCGGGAGGGTACGAGCAGTACTTC. The chain employs TRBV29-1 and TRBJ2-7; 10 bases align to TRBD2. The CDR3 contains 14 residues. The germline V gene encodes CDR1 SQVTM and CDR2 ANQGSEA. V dropped 4 bases and J dropped 4; count of bases not matched to a gene: 7.

The chain links TRBV10-3 to TRBJ2-3, with 8 bases that match TRBD1. This CDR3 is built from 16 residues. The V segment lost 3 bases and the J segment 2 bases; nucleotides outside the gene matches: 7. Germline V gives CDR1 ENHRY, CDR2 SYGVKD. CDR3: CAISDLWGQDTDTQYF. DNA of the CDR3: TGTGCCATCAGTGATCTTTGGGGACAGGACACAGATACGCAGTATTTT.

V and J are TRBV7-9 and TRBJ1-6; 7 bases align to TRBD1. The V and J ends lost 5 bases and 0 bases, in that order; junction bases with no gene match: 10. CDR3 size: 18 residues. Germline values: CDR1 SEHNR, CDR2 FQNEAQ (reference sequence). This CDR3 reads CASSPRQGVSSYNSPLHF. In DNA, the CDR3 is TGTGCCAGCAGCCCCCGACAGGGAGTCAGCTCCTATAATTCACCCCTCCACTTT.

The V call is TRBV6-1, the J call TRBJ1-5; TRBD1 agrees at 7 bases. The CDR3 has 17 amino acids. Germline CDR1 MNHNS, CDR2 SASEGT. V dropped 3 bases and J dropped 3; count of bases not matched to a gene: 11. The CDR3 loop reads CASSDDRVLLANQPQHF. Written as DNA, the CDR3 is TGTGCCAGCAGTGATGACAGGGTCCTCCTTGCCAATCAGCCCCAGCATTTT.

The V call is TRBV16, the J call TRBJ2-7; D remains unclear. Looked up from germline, CDR1 is KGHSY and CDR2 is FQNENV. Trimming stripped 3 bases from V and 4 bases from J, with 7 bases between. The CDR3 consists of 12 residues. CDR3 loop: CASSHGFYEQYF. The DNA for the CDR3 is TGTGCCAGCAGCCATGGGTTTTACGAGCAGTACTTC.

The chain carries TRBV27 and TRBJ2-7, with 8 bases lining up with TRBD2. CDR1 MNHEY and CDR2 SMNVEV come from the germline V gene (reference sequence). The CDR3 sequence is 15 residues long. Germline trimming cut 3 bases from V and 2 bases from J; bases unmatched to any gene: 6. Here the CDR3 DNA reads TGTGCCAGCAGTTTGGTAGCGGGGCTAACCTACGAGCAGTACTTC. Protein product: CASSLVAGLTYEQYF.

This clone was recorded only once. The chain's CDR3 is CASSPLGYEQYF. CDR3 sequence (DNA): TGTGCCAGCAGCCCCCTGGGATACGAGCAGTACTTC. J is TRBJ2-7 and V is TRBV2; D gene unclear. Germline lookup yields CDR1 SNHLY and CDR2 FYNNEI. V was pared by 6 bases and J by 4 bases, with 10 bases between. CDR3 size: 12 residues.

The rearrangement links TRBV7-8 to TRBJ1-6, with D unclear. The V end lost 5 bases, the J end lost 10 bases, and 27 bases lay between the germline ends. The CDR3 extends over 18 amino acids. The germline V gene has CDR1 SGHVS and CDR2 FQNEAQ. CDR3 DNA: TGTGCCAGCAGCCCTACAAAAGGGTCAACCCTTTTGGAGTCACCCCTCCACTTT. It is translated as CASSPTKGSTLLESPLHF.

The chain recombines TRBV30 with TRBJ2-7; 7 nucleotides agree with TRBD1. CDR1 GTSNPN and CDR2 SVGIG come from the germline V gene (reference sequence). J lost 2 bases, V lost 2 bases, and 9 bases had no gene match. CDR3 length: 15 amino acids. CDR3 loop: CAWSRLTGSTYEQYF. CDR3 bases: TGTGCCTGGAGTCGACTGACAGGGAGTACCTACGAGCAGTACTTC.

The V call is TRBV10-3, the J call TRBJ2-7; D unclear. The CDR3 extends over 14 amino acids. The ends were cut back, 9 bases at V and 3 bases at J, with 18 bases in the middle. Germline CDR1 is ENHRY and CDR2 is SYGVKD. CDR3 nucleotides: TGTGCCATTAGTACGACGACTGAAGACTACGAGCAGTACTTC. Translation gives CAISTTTEDYEQYF.

The chain combines TRBV7-9 with TRBJ1-1, with a weak D call TRBD1 (6 bases). Germline V gene lookup returns CDR1 SEHNR and CDR2 FQNEAQ (reference sequence). This CDR3 contains 16 residues. The V end was cut by 5 bases, the J end by 6 bases, with 22 bases between. DNA of the CDR3: TGTGCCAGCAGCCTAAGAGATGTAGGGCGGACAGCTGAAGCTTTCTTT. This sequence encodes CASSLRDVGRTAEAFF.

This chain joins TRBV28 and TRBJ1-6, with TRBD1 identical over 9 bases. This CDR3 is built from 14 residues. J was trimmed by 9 bases and V by 5 bases; bases with no gene match: 5. Per the germline V gene, CDR1 is MDHEN and CDR2 is SYDVKM. DNA of the CDR3: TGTGCCAGCAGTCGCCGGGACAGGGTTTCACCCCTCCACTTT. This encodes CASSRRDRVSPLHF.

This clone was counted between two and nine times. The rearrangement joins TRBV2 to TRBJ1-1; 8 bases match TRBD1. Trimming at V came to 2 bases and at J to 0 bases, leaving 8 bases not matched to a gene. Germline loops: CDR1 SNHLY, CDR2 FYNNEI. The CDR3 loop spans 17 amino acids. The CDR3 here is CASSERARGPMNTEAFF. The CDR3 DNA reads as TGTGCCAGCAGTGAAAGGGCCAGGGGGCCGATGAACACTGAAGCTTTCTTT.

The V and J genes are TRBV2 and TRBJ1-3, with D unresolved. Germline V gives CDR1 SNHLY, CDR2 FYNNEI. The CDR3 length is 14 residues. Trimming left V 5 bases short and J 0 bases short, with 8 bases between. DNA for the CDR3: TGTGCCAGCAGTTCCCGGAGCTCTGGAAACACCATATATTTT. The encoded protein is CASSSRSSGNTIYF.

The V gene is TRBV11-2, the J gene TRBJ2-3; perhaps TRBD2 as D (6 bases). There are 17 residues in the CDR3. Germline V gene sequence: CDR1 SGHAT, CDR2 FQNNGV. V was clipped by 2 bases and J by 1 base, with 16 bases between them. CDR3 loop: CASSLTAGSRGTDTQYF. CDR3 nucleotides: TGTGCCAGCAGCTTAACTGCGGGGTCCCGAGGCACAGATACGCAGTATTTT.